What follows is one TCR beta chain and its context. Germline V gives CDR1 GTSNPN, CDR2 SVGIG (reference sequence). The CDR3 has 16 residues. V lost 0 bases, J lost 0 bases, and 12 bases lay in between. Generated by immunoSEQ multiplex PCR, the TCRdb table keeps only in-frame clones and is missing some. The table has under 150,000 clones, over 75% seen once. These data are taken from a study of blood T cell repertoires in COVID-19. The chain is built from TRBV30 and TRBJ1-3; D may be TRBD1 (5 bases). The material sequenced was PBMCs or T cells enriched from blood (not recorded which). This TCR derives from a woman in her 30s with acute COVID-19. Here the CDR3 reads CAWSVQGLNSGNTIYF. The CDR3, as DNA: TGTGCCTGGAGTGTCCAGGGCCTTAACTCTGGAAACACCATATATTTT.